The next 21 T cell receptor beta chains were all read from a single sample in a study of T cells in Graves' hyperthyroidism and ophthalmopathy. Amplified TCR beta CDR3 regions came from RNA transcripts. HTBI primers were employed in a first-round RT-PCR of the TCR CDR3. Using its own MiXCR run on the multiplex PCR reads, TCRdb lists one record per CDR3 protein. The top ten clones hold around 13% of a sample with around 520,000 distinct CDR3 sequences, approximately 15% of them seen once. The sequencing sample was made of blood. These receptors all stem from a middle-aged woman with Graves' hyperthyroidism.

This clonotype was counted many times. J is TRBJ2-5 and V is TRBV5-1, with 8 bases matching TRBD2. CDR1 is SGHRS and CDR2 is YFSETQ in the germline V gene. Germline trimming cut 7 bases from V and 4 bases from J; bases unmatched to any gene: 12. The length of the CDR3 is 15 residues. In nucleotides, the CDR3 is TGCGCCAGCTCCCCAACTAGCGGCACCTTAGAGACCCAGTACTTC. It is translated as CASSPTSGTLETQYF.

V and J are TRBV5-1 and TRBJ1-4; D not certain. Germline V gives CDR1 SGHRS, CDR2 YFSETQ. The V and J ends lost 1 base and 3 bases respectively, with 7 bases between them. The length of the CDR3 is 14 residues. In nucleotides, the CDR3 is TGCGCCAGCAGCTTGCCGGGCTCTAATGAAAAACTGTTTTTT. It is translated as CASSLPGSNEKLFF.

This clonotype was counted many times. V is TRBV28 and J is TRBJ2-2; D possibly matches TRBD1 or TRBD2 (5 bases each). Germline lookup yields CDR1 MDHEN and CDR2 SYDVKM. The CDR3 totals 19 residues. The germline V and J ends were trimmed by 8 bases and 0 bases, with 25 bases remaining between them. The CDR3 region is CASGGVLQPPFANTGELFF. The CDR3 nucleotides are TGTGCCAGCGGGGGTGTCTTGCAGCCTCCGTTCGCGAACACCGGGGAGCTGTTTTTT.

This clonotype has a handful of counts. A much larger clonotype is one base distant, so this may be a read error. The J gene is TRBJ2-7, the V gene TRBV3-1; 10 positions agree with TRBD1. The CDR3 covers 16 residues. CDR1 is LGHDT, CDR2 YNNKEL, per germline (reference sequence). J lost 6 bases, V lost 1 base, and 9 bases had no gene match. The CDR3 coding sequence is TGTGCCAGCAGCCAAGGGATCGGACAGGGGGTCGCCGAGCAGTACTTC. Translation: CASSQGIGQGVAEQYF.

This clonotype was picked up many times. The CDR3 DNA follows: TGTGCCAGCAGCCAATTTGCAGGGGCCTACGAGCAGTACTTC. The encoded protein is CASSQFAGAYEQYF. This sequence joins TRBV3-1 and TRBJ2-7, with D possibly matching TRBD1 (6 bases). Germline V gene lookup returns CDR1 LGHDT and CDR2 YNNKEL (reference sequence). The length of the CDR3 is 14 residues. Trimming took off 2 bases at V and 2 bases at J, with 10 bases between the two ends.

The table lists this clonotype with many counts. The chain combines TRBV30 with TRBJ2-7; the D gene is possibly TRBD2 (6 bases). V dropped 0 bases and J dropped 6 bases, with 15 bases sitting between them. CDR1 GTSNPN and CDR2 SVGIG come from the germline V gene (reference sequence). The CDR3 extends over 14 amino acids. In DNA, the CDR3 is TGTGCCTGGAGTGTATCCGGGAGCTTTGTCGAGCAGTACTTC. Amino acid sequence: CAWSVSGSFVEQYF.

There are a few counts of this clonotype. This chain joins TRBV20-1 and TRBJ1-5; D gene unclear. The ends were cut back, 3 bases at V and 4 bases at J, with 13 bases in the middle. Germline-derived CDR1 and CDR2 are DFQATT and SNEGSKA (reference sequence). The CDR3 has 14 residues. The CDR3 DNA is TGCAGTGCTAGGTTGAGAGACGGAAATCAGCCCCAGCATTTT. It codes for CSARLRDGNQPQHF.

This clonotype was detected ten times or more. In nucleotides, the CDR3 is TGTGCCAGCAGCACGGGACAGGGGGAATACAATGAGCAGTTCTTC. This codes for CASSTGQGEYNEQFF. The chain joins TRBV9 to TRBJ2-1; 11 bases line up with TRBD1. Per germline, CDR1 SGDLS and CDR2 YYNGEE. V was clipped by 4 bases and J by 4 bases; unmatched bases: 4. The CDR3 contains 15 residues.

The chain couples TRBV28 to TRBJ1-5; 12 bases are a match to TRBD1. Germline-derived CDR1 and CDR2 are MDHEN and SYDVKM. Trimming cost V 6 bases and J 6 bases; bases outside gene matches: 6. The CDR3 consists of 15 residues. The CDR3, as DNA: TGTGCCAGCAGAACTGGGACAGGGGGCGGTCAGCCCCAGCATTTT. It translates to CASRTGTGGGQPQHF.

With regard to this clonotype: Compared with germline, one end of the junction differs, possibly owing to a read error. V and J are TRBV5-5 and TRBJ2-5; 9 bases match TRBD2. The CDR3 runs to 16 residues. Germline V gives CDR1 SGHKS, CDR2 YYEKEE (reference sequence). The CDR3 spells CASSSLAGSFQETRYF. The DNA of the CDR3 is TGTGCCAGCAGCTCGCTAGCGGGATCCTTCCAAGAGACCCGGTACTTC. Combining the CDR3 with reference TRBV5-5 and TRBJ2-5 gives the whole variable domain DAGVTQSPTHLIKTRGQQVTLRCSPISGHKSVSWYQQVLGQGPQFIFQYYEKEERGRGNFPDRFSARQFPNYSSELNVNALLLGDSALYLCASSSLAGSFQETRYFGPGTRLLVL.

This clonotype was counted a few times. At one end, the junction sequence differs from germline, possibly due to a read error. The chain links TRBV11-2 to TRBJ2-5; 7 bases line up with TRBD2. CDR1 and CDR2 (germline): SGHAT, FQNNGV. The CDR3 contains 16 residues. For the CDR3, the DNA is TGCGCCAGCAGCCCAAGCGGGGCTGGAGCTCAAGAGACCCAGTACTTC. Its protein product is CASSPSGAGAQETQYF.

The chain carries TRBV19 and TRBJ2-1, with D tentatively TRBD2 (6 bases). This CDR3 is built from 14 residues. The V end lost 3 bases, the J end lost 9 bases, and 15 bases lay between the germline ends. Germline CDR1 LNHDA, CDR2 SQIVND (reference sequence). The CDR3 region is CASSINGSGTEQFF. The CDR3 nucleotides read TGTGCCAGTAGTATTAACGGGAGTGGCACTGAGCAGTTCTTC.

This clonotype was seen ten or more times. The CDR3 DNA reads as TGTGCCACCAGTGACCTCGGACAGACAGACAATGAGCAGTTCTTC. This codes for CATSDLGQTDNEQFF. The chain couples TRBV24-1 to TRBJ2-1, with D maybe TRBD1 (6 bases). The CDR3 spans 15 residues. The germline V gene has CDR1 KGHDR and CDR2 SFDVKD. Trimming took 4 bases from V and 5 from J, leaving 14 bases between them.

Ten or more counts support this clonotype. The chain joins TRBV18 to TRBJ1-1; TRBD1 might be the D (5 bases). CDR1 and CDR2 from the germline V gene are KGHSH and LQKENI. The CDR3 is 14 amino acids. The germline V and J ends were trimmed by 5 bases and 1 base, with 11 bases remaining between them. The CDR3, as DNA: TGTGCCAGCTCATCGGGACCATCGAACACTGAAGCTTTCTTT. Its translation: CASSSGPSNTEAFF.

The gene calls are TRBV7-9 and TRBJ1-3; D is unresolved. The CDR3 covers 15 residues. CDR1 SEHNR and CDR2 FQNEAQ come from the germline V gene (reference sequence). With 3 bases removed from V and 0 bases from J, the gap between germline ends came to 9 bases. The CDR3 DNA reads TGTGCCAGCAGCTTGGGTTCAACCTCTGGAAACACCATATATTTT. Translation: CASSLGSTSGNTIYF.

In this sample, this clonotype turned up many times. V gene TRBV24-1 combines with J gene TRBJ2-2; tentatively, D is TRBD1 (6 bases). V lost 3 bases to trimming and J lost 1 base, with 11 bases between them. From germline, CDR1 is KGHDR and CDR2 SFDVKD. The CDR3 consists of 16 residues. As DNA, the CDR3 is TGTGCCACCAGTGATCAGACAGGACGGAACACCGGGGAGCTGTTTTTT. Protein sequence: CATSDQTGRNTGELFF.

This clonotype was recorded at least ten times. The V gene is TRBV7-2, the J gene TRBJ2-7; D unclear. Trimming took 4 bases from V and 1 from J, leaving 8 bases between them. Germline V gene sequence: CDR1 SGHTA, CDR2 FQGNSA. This CDR3 contains 13 residues. In nucleotides, the CDR3 is TGTGCCAGCAGCTGGGAAGGGTCCTACGAGCAGTACTTC. This gives the protein CASSWEGSYEQYF.

Worth noting for this clonotype: With a much larger clone just one base away, this may be a read error. The V and J genes are TRBV9 and TRBJ1-1, with D perhaps TRBD1 (6 bases). This CDR3 is built from 15 residues. In germline, CDR1 is SGDLS, CDR2 YYNGEE. The ends were cut back, 3 bases at V and 3 bases at J, with 15 bases in the middle. DNA of the CDR3: TGTGCCAGCAGCGCCTACGGGGGCCTGGACACTGAAGCTTTCTTT. Protein: CASSAYGGLDTEAFF.

This clonotype has a count of ten or more. This chain uses TRBV7-9 with TRBJ2-7; 7 positions agree with TRBD1. Looked up from germline, CDR1 is SEHNR and CDR2 is FQNEAQ (reference sequence). CDR3 length: 17 residues. Germline trimming cut 5 bases from V and 0 bases from J; bases unmatched to any gene: 13. In DNA form, the CDR3 reads TGTGCCAGCAGCAACCCCCCGGGACAGAGCAACTCCTACGAGCAGTACTTC. Amino acid sequence: CASSNPPGQSNSYEQYF.

In this sample, this clonotype turned up a few times. This chain links TRBV15 with TRBJ1-2; possible D gene TRBD1, 5 bases. The germline V and J ends were trimmed by 0 bases and 8 bases, with 10 bases remaining between them. Per the germline V gene, CDR1 is LNHNV and CDR2 is YYDKDF (reference sequence). The CDR3 has 13 residues. CDR3 region: CATSRDSRVGYTF. The CDR3 nucleotides read TGTGCCACCAGCAGAGATAGCAGGGTAGGCTACACCTTC.

This sequence joins TRBV19 and TRBJ1-2; D gene ambiguous. CDR1 and CDR2 (germline): LNHDA, SQIVND (reference sequence). The CDR3 is made up of 15 amino acids. V lost 10 bases to trimming and J lost 2 bases, with 20 bases between them. The CDR3 DNA follows: TGTGCCACCAGAGTTAAGCTGACAACCAACTATGGCTACACCTTC. This gives the protein CATRVKLTTNYGYTF.